What follows are 22 T cell receptor beta chains derived from one specimen sequenced in a study of T-cell memory formation after mild COVID-19. TCRdb processed the 5' RACE reads anew with MiXCR; each CDR3 protein has one entry. This repertoire shows 170,000 or so distinct CDR3 sequences, 20% to 25% found once; its top ten account for around 23%. The sequencing sample was made of PBMCs or a T cell subset sorted from them (not recorded which). Source of these receptors: an adult woman who had mild COVID-19 (a few samples of this study predate the infection). Cell type and time point are not known.

J is TRBJ2-1 and V is TRBV27; perhaps TRBD2 as D (6 bases). CDR3 length equals 16 residues. Per germline, CDR1 MNHEY and CDR2 SMNVEV (reference sequence). V gave up 5 bases and J gave up 8 bases, with 22 bases separating them. The CDR3: CASSPWGSGSVDEQFF. In DNA, the CDR3 is TGTGCCAGCAGTCCCTGGGGTAGCGGAAGTGTGGATGAGCAGTTCTTC.

J is TRBJ2-3 and V is TRBV27; maybe TRBD1 (6 bases). Germline loops: CDR1 MNHEY, CDR2 SMNVEV (reference sequence). Trimming stripped 5 bases from V and 6 bases from J, with 12 bases between. The CDR3 consists of 13 residues. The CDR3 spells CASSPSTGDTQYF. The DNA of the CDR3 is TGTGCCAGCAGTCCGTCGACAGGCGATACGCAGTATTTT.

This clonotype was seen just once. V usage is TRBV5-1 and J usage is TRBJ1-1; a possible D gene is TRBD1 (5 bases). The germline V gene encodes CDR1 SGHRS and CDR2 YFSETQ. Between the trimmed V and J ends, which lost 2 bases and 4 bases, there was a span of 12 bases. This CDR3 is 14 amino acids long. Here the CDR3 DNA reads TGCGCCAGCAGCTTTTCTTTGAGGGGCACTGAAGCTTTCTTT. Protein product: CASSFSLRGTEAFF. Full variable domain (outside the CDR3, taken from reference TRBV5-1 and TRBJ1-1): KAGVTQTPRYLIKTRGQQVTLSCSPISGHRSVSWYQQTPGQGLQFLFEYFSETQRNKGNFPGRFSGRQFSNSRSEMNVSTLELGDSALYLCASSFSLRGTEAFFGQGTRLTVV.

In this sample, this clonotype turned up a few times. The V and J genes are TRBV7-9 and TRBJ2-7; TRBD2 might be the D (5 bases). The CDR3 loop spans 11 amino acids. Germline lookup yields CDR1 SEHNR and CDR2 FQNEAQ (reference sequence). With 4 bases removed from V and 7 bases from J, the gap between germline ends came to 8 bases. CDR3 residues: CASSSRLEQYF. The CDR3 DNA follows: TGTGCCAGCAGCTCCAGACTAGAGCAGTACTTC.

The chain combines TRBV7-9 with TRBJ1-2, with D maybe TRBD1 (5 bases). CDR3 length: 16 residues. Germline CDR1 is SEHNR and CDR2 is FQNEAQ (reference sequence). V shed 5 bases and J shed 4 bases, with 20 bases lying between them. The CDR3 sequence is CASSTSVEEGVYGYTF. The CDR3 DNA sequence: TGTGCCAGCAGCACCTCTGTCGAAGAAGGGGTCTATGGCTACACCTTC.

A few counts support this clonotype. The chain uses TRBV27 and TRBJ2-5; no firm D call. V was trimmed by 4 bases and J by 4 bases, leaving 13 bases between them. The length of the CDR3 is 14 residues. CDR1 is MNHEY and CDR2 is SMNVEV in the germline V gene (reference sequence). The DNA for the CDR3 is TGTGCCAGCAGTTCCGTAGGAAGGTCAGAGACCCAGTACTTC. It codes for CASSSVGRSETQYF.

This clonotype has just a few counts. The chain carries TRBV29-1 and TRBJ2-1; 8 bases line up with TRBD2. CDR1 and CDR2 (germline): SQVTM, ANQGSEA. The CDR3 length is 12 residues. Trimming cost V 5 bases and J 9 bases; bases outside gene matches: 6. CDR3 nucleotide sequence: TGCAGCGTTCTTCGGGGGGGGAGTGAGCAGTTCTTC. Translating gives CSVLRGGSEQFF.

This chain uses TRBV12-3 or TRBV12-4 with TRBJ2-5, with 12 nucleotides matching TRBD2. The CDR3 sequence is 15 residues long. After removal of 5 bases from V and 4 bases from J, the junction contained 5 bases not matched to a gene. As DNA, the CDR3 is TGTGCCAGCAGTACTAGCGGGGGGCCAGGAGAGACCCAGTACTTC. It is translated as CASSTSGGPGETQYF.

This clonotype was picked up one time. V is TRBV6-2 or TRBV6-3 and J is TRBJ2-7; maybe TRBD1 (6 bases). The CDR3 is 13 amino acids. With 6 bases removed from V and 3 bases from J, the gap between germline ends came to 12 bases. Germline CDR1 is MNHEY and CDR2 is SVGEGT. The CDR3 nucleotides are TGTGCCAGCAGGGGGACAAGTAACTACGAGCAGTACTTC. Protein: CASRGTSNYEQYF.

DNA of the CDR3: TGCGCCAGCAGCTCCGCCTGGGCAGGGGGCGATGGTGGCTACACCTTC. This gives the protein CASSSAWAGGDGGYTF. The chain uses TRBV5-1 and TRBJ1-2; 8 positions match TRBD1. CDR1 and CDR2 (germline): SGHRS, YFSETQ. The CDR3 runs 16 residues. J lost 7 bases, V lost 3 bases, and 14 bases had no gene match.

This clonotype was seen a few times. The rearrangement links TRBV29-1 to TRBJ2-2; possibly TRBD1 or TRBD2 for D (5 bases each). V lost 6 bases, J lost 4 bases, and 21 bases lay in between. Germline CDR1 reads SQVTM; CDR2 reads ANQGSEA. The CDR3 has 16 amino acids. CDR3 amino acids: CSVGVLALGATGELFF. The CDR3 DNA reads as TGCAGCGTGGGGGTTTTGGCACTAGGGGCCACCGGGGAGCTGTTTTTT.

This clonotype was observed a handful of times. This sequence joins TRBV24-1 and TRBJ2-2, with TRBD1 matching 7 bases. Germline V lookup: CDR1 KGHDR, CDR2 SFDVKD. Trimming removed 3 bases from V and 4 bases from J; junction bases left unmatched: 4. The CDR3 is made up of 15 amino acids. The CDR3 DNA reads as TGTGCCACCAGTGATCTGACAGGGACCACCGGGGAGCTGTTTTTT. Translating gives CATSDLTGTTGELFF.

This clonotype was found a few times. This rearrangement joins TRBV2 to TRBJ1-5; maybe TRBD1 (5 bases). Trimming left V 3 bases short and J 9 bases short, with 9 bases between. The CDR3 totals 12 residues. Germline V gene data show CDR1 as SNHLY and CDR2 as FYNNEI. The CDR3 bases are TGTGCCAGCAGTGACCGGGGGTGGCCCCAGCATTTT. This codes for CASSDRGWPQHF.

Note on this clonotype: The conserved final phenylalanine or tryptophan is absent from the CDR3, which likely points to a read error. This rearrangement joins TRBV2 to TRBJ2-7; 7 nucleotides align to TRBD1. V shed 5 bases, J shed 0 bases, and the junction held 4 bases outside the gene matches. CDR1 and CDR2 (germline): SNHLY, FYNNEI. The CDR3 contains 14 residues. CDR3 loop: CASSRQGRSYEQYL. In nucleotides, the CDR3 is TGTGCCAGCAGTCGACAGGGCCGCTCCTACGAGCAGTACTTA.

This CDR3 reads CASSIGQAGGPETQYF. In nucleotides, the CDR3 is TGTGCCAGTAGTATAGGACAAGCGGGGGGGCCAGAGACCCAGTACTTC. V usage is TRBV19 and J usage is TRBJ2-5; TRBD2 matches 10 bases. Germline lookup yields CDR1 LNHDA and CDR2 SQIVND (reference sequence). The CDR3 spans 16 residues. Trimming at V came to 1 base and at J to 4 bases, leaving 6 bases not matched to a gene.

The chain recombines TRBV7-6 with TRBJ1-4; 8 bases match TRBD1. The CDR3 has 15 amino acids. Germline trimming cut 5 bases from V and 8 bases from J; bases unmatched to any gene: 10. CDR1 is SGHVS and CDR2 is FNYEAQ in the germline V gene. The CDR3 loop reads CASSVWTGLGEKLFF. CDR3 nucleotides: TGTGCCAGCAGCGTATGGACAGGGCTGGGCGAAAAACTGTTTTTT.

The chain combines TRBV7-6 with TRBJ1-1, with 7 bases matching TRBD1. The V segment lost 5 bases and the J segment 3 bases; nucleotides outside the gene matches: 15. Per the germline V gene, CDR1 is SGHVS and CDR2 is FNYEAQ. The CDR3 covers 17 residues. The CDR3 here is CASSPIRDSLRHTEAFF. The CDR3 bases are TGTGCCAGCAGCCCAATCCGGGACAGTCTGAGGCACACTGAAGCTTTCTTT. The entire variable domain, with the rest obtained from reference TRBV7-6 and TRBJ1-1, is as follows: GAGVSQSPRYKVTKRGQDVALRCDPISGHVSLYWYRQALGQGPEFLTYFNYEAQQDKSGLPNDRFSAERPEGSISTLTIQRTEQRDSAMYRCASSPIRDSLRHTEAFFGQGTRLTVV.

The table lists this clonotype with a few counts. The chain carries TRBV12-3 or TRBV12-4 and TRBJ2-2; 10 bases match TRBD1. The CDR3 contains 16 residues. With V trimmed by 5 bases and J by 6 bases, 9 bases remained unmatched. For the CDR3, the DNA is TGTGCCAGCAGTCGACCCGGGACAGGGGATTCCGGGGAGCTGTTTTTT. It codes for CASSRPGTGDSGELFF.

The chain couples TRBV6-5 to TRBJ2-6; D not certain. CDR1 MNHEY and CDR2 SVGAGI come from the germline V gene. Trimming shortened V by 8 bases and J by 0 bases, and 8 bases separated the two germline ends. The CDR3 has 14 residues. The chain's CDR3 is CASQTDSGANVLTF. The CDR3 DNA sequence: TGTGCCAGCCAGACTGACTCTGGGGCCAACGTCCTGACTTTC.

The chain has TRBV20-1 and TRBJ1-1, with D perhaps TRBD1 (5 bases). This CDR3 is 14 amino acids long. With 0 bases removed from V and 4 bases from J, the gap between germline ends came to 12 bases. Per germline, CDR1 DFQATT and CDR2 SNEGSKA (reference sequence). CDR3: CSARDIRDGTEAFF. The CDR3 bases are TGCAGTGCTAGAGATATAAGGGACGGCACTGAAGCTTTCTTT.

This rearrangement joins TRBV25-1 to TRBJ2-3; the match to TRBD1 covers 9 bases. The V and J ends lost 4 bases and 12 bases, in that order; junction bases with no gene match: 8. The CDR3 runs 13 residues. Germline V gene data show CDR1 as MGHDK and CDR2 as SYGVNS. CDR3 nucleotides: TGTGCCAGCAGTGTCACCGACAGGGGGATTCAGTATTTT. Amino acids: CASSVTDRGIQYF.

This chain joins TRBV19 and TRBJ2-2; 7 bases map to TRBD1. V was pared by 3 bases and J by 7 bases, with 14 bases of the junction left unmatched. Per the germline V gene, CDR1 is LNHDA and CDR2 is SQIVND (reference sequence). This CDR3 region has 17 residues. The CDR3 nucleotides read TGTGCCAGTAGTATTGCACCCTTGACAGGGTTCAGCGGGGAGCTGTTTTTT. Protein: CASSIAPLTGFSGELFF.